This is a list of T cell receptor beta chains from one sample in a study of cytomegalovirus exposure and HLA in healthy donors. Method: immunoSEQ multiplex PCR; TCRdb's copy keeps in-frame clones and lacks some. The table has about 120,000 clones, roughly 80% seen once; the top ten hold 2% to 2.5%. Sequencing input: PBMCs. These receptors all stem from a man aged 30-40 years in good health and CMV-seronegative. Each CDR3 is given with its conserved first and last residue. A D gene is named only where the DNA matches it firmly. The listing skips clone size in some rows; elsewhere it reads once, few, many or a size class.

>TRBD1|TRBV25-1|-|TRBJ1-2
CASSGGQVYGYTF
TGTGCCAGCAGTGGGGGACAGGTATATGGCTACACCTTC
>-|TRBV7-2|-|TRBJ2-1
CASSLGGANFNEQFF
TGTGCCAGCAGCCTAGGTGGGGCCAACTTTAATGAGCAGTTCTTC
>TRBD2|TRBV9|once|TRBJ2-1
CASSGPGGHFNEQFF
TGTGCCAGCAGCGGACCGGGGGGGCACTTCAATGAGCAGTTCTTC
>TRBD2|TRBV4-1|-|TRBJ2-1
CASSQGAGLTNNEQFF
TGCGCCAGCAGCCAAGGCGCGGGACTAACTAACAATGAGCAGTTCTTC
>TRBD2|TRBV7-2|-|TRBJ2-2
CASSLGVLAGAATGELFF
TGTGCCAGCAGCTTAGGGGTTTTAGCGGGGGCCGCCACCGGGGAGCTGTTTTTT
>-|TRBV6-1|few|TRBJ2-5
CASSPSAGRLETQYF
TGTGCCAGCAGCCCCTCGGCGGGGAGGTTAGAGACCCAGTACTTC
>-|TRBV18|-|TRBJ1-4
CASSPDSNEKLFF
TGTGCCAGCTCGCCCGACAGTAATGAAAAACTGTTTTTT
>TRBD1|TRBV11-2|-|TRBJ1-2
CASSLAPDRSAYGYTF
TGTGCCAGCAGCTTAGCCCCGGACAGGTCGGCCTATGGCTACACCTTC
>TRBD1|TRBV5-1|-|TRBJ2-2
CASSHPGQGNTGELFF
TGCGCCAGCAGCCACCCCGGACAGGGTAACACCGGGGAGCTGTTTTTT
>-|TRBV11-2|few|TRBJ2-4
CASSSPRGSKNIQYF
TGTGCCAGCAGCTCCCCTAGGGGGTCCAAAAACATTCAGTACTTC
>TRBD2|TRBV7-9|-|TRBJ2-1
CASRSLLAGVDNEQFF
TGTGCCAGCAGGTCCCTACTAGCGGGGGTTGACAATGAGCAGTTCTTC
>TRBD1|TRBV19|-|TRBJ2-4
CASSIARDRRDFIQYF
TGTGCCAGTAGTATAGCCAGGGACAGGAGGGATTTTATTCAGTACTTC
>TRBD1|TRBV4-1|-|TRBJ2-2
CASSQALQGLGTGELFF
TGCGCCAGCAGCCAAGCCCTACAGGGGCTGGGAACCGGGGAGCTGTTTTTT
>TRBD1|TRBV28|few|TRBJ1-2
CASSSQGAQESTYGYTF
TGTGCCAGCAGTTCGCAGGGGGCGCAGGAATCCACCTATGGCTACACCTTC
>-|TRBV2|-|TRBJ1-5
CASSEAFYSNQPQHF
TGTGCCAGCAGTGAGGCCTTTTATAGCAATCAGCCCCAGCATTTT
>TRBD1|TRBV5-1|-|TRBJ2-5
CASSSTGTQETQYF
TGCGCCAGCAGCTCGACAGGGACCCAAGAGACCCAGTACTTC
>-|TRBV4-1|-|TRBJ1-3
CASSQDRPGISGNTIYF
TGCGCCAGCAGCCAAGATCGGCCAGGGATCTCTGGAAACACCATATATTTT
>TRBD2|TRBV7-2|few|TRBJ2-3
CASSLLAGARTDTQYF
TGTGCCAGCAGCCTCTTAGCGGGGGCGCGCACAGATACGCAGTATTTT
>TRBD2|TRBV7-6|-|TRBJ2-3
CASSLAPGGGAFGTQYF
TGTGCCAGCAGCTTAGCCCCTGGCGGGGGGGCGTTTGGTACGCAGTATTTT
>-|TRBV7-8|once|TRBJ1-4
CASSSGATNEKLFF
TGTGCCAGCAGCTCAGGGGCAACTAATGAAAAATTGTTTTTT
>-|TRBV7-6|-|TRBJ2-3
CASSPRIAASTDTQYF
TGTGCCAGCAGCCCCCGGATAGCGGCTAGCACAGATACGCAGTATTTT
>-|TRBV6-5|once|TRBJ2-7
CASSYSRDSSYEQYF
TGTGCCAGCAGTTACTCGCGGGACAGCTCCTACGAGCAGTACTTC
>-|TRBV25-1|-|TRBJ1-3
CASWAKSGNTIYF
TGTGCCAGTTGGGCTAAATCTGGAAACACCATATATTTT
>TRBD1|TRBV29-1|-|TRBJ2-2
CSAGQGAGELFF
TGCAGCGCGGGACAGGGGGCCGGGGAGCTGTTTTTT
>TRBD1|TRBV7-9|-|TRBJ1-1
CASSWGQGASEAFF
TGTGCCAGCAGCTGGGGACAGGGGGCATCTGAAGCTTTCTTT
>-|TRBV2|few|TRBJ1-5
CASSVSGNQPQHF
TGTGCCAGCAGTGTGAGCGGGAATCAGCCCCAGCATTTT
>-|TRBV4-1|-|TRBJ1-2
CASSQPLSFYGYTF
TGCGCCAGCAGCCAACCCCTAAGCTTCTATGGCTACACCTTC
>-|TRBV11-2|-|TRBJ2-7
CASSLAGVHEQYF
TGTGCCAGCAGCTTAGCGGGGGTCCACGAGCAGTACTTC
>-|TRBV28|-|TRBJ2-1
CASRPRLVTNEQFF
TGTGCCAGCCGTCCCCGACTAGTCACCAATGAGCAGTTCTTC
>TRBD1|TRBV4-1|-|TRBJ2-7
CASSQDAGGGSYEQYF
TGCGCCAGCAGCCAAGATGCAGGGGGCGGGTCCTACGAGCAGTACTTC
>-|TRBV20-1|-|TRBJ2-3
CSAFGGDTQYF
TGCAGTGCTTTTGGGGGGGATACGCAGTATTTT
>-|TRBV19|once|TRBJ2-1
CASSRLTDNNEQFF
TGTGCCAGTAGTCGGTTGACGGACAACAATGAGCAGTTCTTC
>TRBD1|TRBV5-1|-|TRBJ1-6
CASSDRGLSSGSPLHF
TGCGCCAGCTCAGACAGGGGGCTGTCCTCCGGCTCACCCCTCCACTTT